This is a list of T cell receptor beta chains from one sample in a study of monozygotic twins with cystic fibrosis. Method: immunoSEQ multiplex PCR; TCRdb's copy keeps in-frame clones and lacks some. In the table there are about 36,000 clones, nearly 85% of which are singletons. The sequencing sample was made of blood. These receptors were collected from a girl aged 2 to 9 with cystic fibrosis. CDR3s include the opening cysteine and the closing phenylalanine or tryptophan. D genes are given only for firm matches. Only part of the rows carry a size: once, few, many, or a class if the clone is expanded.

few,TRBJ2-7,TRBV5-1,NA,CASSQRGYEQYF,TGCGCCAGCAGCCAACGGGGGTACGAGCAGTACTTC
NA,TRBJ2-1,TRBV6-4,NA,CASSDEAGTHNEQFF,TGTGCCAGCAGTGACGAAGCGGGGACACACAATGAGCAGTTCTTC
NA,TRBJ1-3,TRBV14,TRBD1,CASSYDRGQGRNTIYF,TGTGCCAGCAGCTACGACAGGGGCCAGGGGAGAAACACCATATATTTT
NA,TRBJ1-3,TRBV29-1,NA,CSVQGGRNTIYF,TGCAGCGTCCAGGGAGGCAGAAACACCATATATTTT
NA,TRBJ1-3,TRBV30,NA,CAWSVLFGGRGTIYF,TGTGCCTGGAGTGTACTATTTGGGGGCCGAGGCACCATATATTTT
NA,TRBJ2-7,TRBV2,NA,CASSHSGSVEQYF,TGTGCCAGCAGTCACTCAGGCTCTGTCGAGCAGTACTTC
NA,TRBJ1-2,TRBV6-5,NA,CATTPGHPNYGYTF,TGTGCCACCACCCCGGGACATCCTAACTATGGCTACACCTTC
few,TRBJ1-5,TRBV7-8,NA,CASSLAVEQPQHF,TGTGCCAGCAGCTTAGCGGTAGAGCAGCCCCAGCATTTT
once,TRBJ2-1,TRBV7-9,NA,CASSLVGVGEQFF,TGTGCCAGCAGCTTAGTTGGGGTGGGTGAGCAGTTCTTC
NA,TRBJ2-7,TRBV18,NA,CASSPRMQEGYEQYF,TGTGCCAGCTCACCAAGGATGCAGGAAGGCTACGAGCAGTACTTC
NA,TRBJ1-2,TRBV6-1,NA,CASRDSKTSGYTF,TGTGCCAGCAGGGACTCCAAGACTTCTGGCTACACCTTC
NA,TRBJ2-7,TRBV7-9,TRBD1,CASSRGQDPVYEQYF,TGTGCCAGCAGCCGAGGACAGGACCCCGTCTACGAGCAGTACTTC
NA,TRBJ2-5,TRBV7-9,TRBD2,CASSYVAGGGETQYF,TGTGCCAGCAGCTACGTAGCGGGGGGAGGGGAGACCCAGTACTTC
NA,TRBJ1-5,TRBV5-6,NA,CASSLGAGVNQPQHF,TGTGCCAGCAGCTTAGGGGCAGGGGTTAATCAGCCCCAGCATTTT
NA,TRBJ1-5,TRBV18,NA,CASSPGGAQPQHF,TGTGCCAGCTCACCGGGGGGGGCTCAGCCCCAGCATTTT
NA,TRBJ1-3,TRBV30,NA,CAWKYSSGNTIYF,TGTGCCTGGAAATACAGCTCTGGAAACACCATATATTTT
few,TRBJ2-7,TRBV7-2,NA,CASSLANEQYF,TGTGCCAGCAGCTTAGCGAACGAGCAGTACTTC
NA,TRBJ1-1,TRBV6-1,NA,CASSATLQGRGSDRFPEAFF,TGTGCCAGCAGTGCAACTTTACAAGGTAGGGGGTCTGATCGTTTCCCTGAAGCTTTCTTT
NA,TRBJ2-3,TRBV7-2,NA,CASRPDTTDTQYF,TGTGCCAGCAGACCCGATACCACAGATACGCAGTATTTT
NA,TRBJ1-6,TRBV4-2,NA,CASSQGARENSPLHF,TGTGCCAGCAGCCAAGGTGCCAGGGAGAATTCACCCCTCCACTTT
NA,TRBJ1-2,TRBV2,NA,CASSGEPYGYTF,TGTGCCAGCAGTGGGGAACCCTATGGCTACACCTTC
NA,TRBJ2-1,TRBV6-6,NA,CASSYDNEQFF,TGTGCCAGCAGTTACGACAATGAGCAGTTCTTC
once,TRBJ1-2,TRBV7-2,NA,CASSPTGNPSNYGYTF,TGTGCCAGCAGCCCAACAGGGAACCCATCTAACTATGGCTACACCTTC
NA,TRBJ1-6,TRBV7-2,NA,CASSLTGQGSPLHF,TGTGCCAGCAGTCTTACAGGGCAGGGGTCACCCCTCCACTTT
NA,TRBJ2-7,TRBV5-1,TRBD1,CASSSVGQGDNEQYF,TGCGCCAGCAGCTCGGTAGGACAGGGAGATAACGAGCAGTACTTC
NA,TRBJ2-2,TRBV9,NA,CASSVMGSTGELFF,TGTGCCAGCAGCGTGATGGGGAGCACCGGGGAGCTGTTTTTT
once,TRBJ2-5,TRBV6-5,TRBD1,CASSYSTGQETQYF,TGTGCCAGCAGTTACTCGACAGGGCAAGAGACCCAGTACTTC
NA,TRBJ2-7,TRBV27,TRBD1,CASSPTRPGQGSYEQYF,TGTGCCAGCAGTCCGACCCGCCCGGGACAGGGCTCCTACGAGCAGTACTTC
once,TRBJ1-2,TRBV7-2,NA,CASSQRGGYSYGYTF,TGTGCCAGCAGCCAGAGGGGGGGGTACTCCTATGGCTACACCTTC
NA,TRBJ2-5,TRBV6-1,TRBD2,CASRDRGGAETQYF,TGTGCCAGCAGAGATCGGGGGGGGGCGGAGACCCAGTACTTC
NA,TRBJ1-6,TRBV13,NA,CASSLLGHDNSPLHF,TGTGCCAGCAGCTTATTGGGACATGATAATTCACCCCTCCACTTT
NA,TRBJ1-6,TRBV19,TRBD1,CASSTQSRQGQANSPLHF,TGTGCCAGTAGTACCCAATCCCGACAGGGCCAAGCTAATTCACCCCTCCACTTT
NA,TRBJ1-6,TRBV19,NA,CASSISYSYNSPLHF,TGTGCCAGTAGTATATCTTACTCCTATAATTCACCCCTCCACTTT
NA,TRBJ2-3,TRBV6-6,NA,CASSPGTFHTDTQYF,TGTGCCAGCAGCCCCGGGACTTTTCACACAGATACGCAGTATTTT
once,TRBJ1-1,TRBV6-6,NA,CASSYLASTNEAFF,TGTGCCAGCAGTTACCTGGCCAGCACAAATGAAGCTTTCTTT
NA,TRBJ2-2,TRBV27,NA,CASSLKWRTGELFF,TGTGCCAGCAGTTTAAAATGGCGGACCGGGGAGCTGTTTTTT
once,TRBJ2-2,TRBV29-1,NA,CSQISGELFF,TGCAGCCAGATATCCGGGGAGCTGTTTTTT
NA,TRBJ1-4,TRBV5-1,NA,CASSSKGGNEKLFF,TGCGCCAGCAGCTCCAAGGGGGGGAATGAAAAACTGTTTTTT
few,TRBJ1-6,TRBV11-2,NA,CASRAGTEISSYNSPLHF,TGTGCCAGCAGGGCCGGGACCGAGATTAGCTCCTATAATTCACCCCTCCACTTT
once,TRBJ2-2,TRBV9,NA,CASSKLDTGAGELFF,TGTGCCAGCAGCAAATTGGATACCGGGGCCGGGGAGCTGTTTTTT
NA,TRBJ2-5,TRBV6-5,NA,CASSYSQGAGETQYF,TGTGCCAGCAGTTACAGCCAGGGTGCGGGAGAGACCCAGTACTTC
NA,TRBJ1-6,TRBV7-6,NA,CASSLGVGRWINSPLHF,TGTGCCAGCAGCTTAGGGGTGGGGCGTTGGATCAATTCACCCCTCCACTTT